This T cell receptor beta chain was profiled in a study of blood T cell repertoires in COVID-19. About the study: T cells, B-cell-depleted T cells, or PBMCs supplied cDNA or gDNA.

Per the original data handling: Scientists estimated how many nucleated cells there were by amplifying reference gene primers. TCRdb's copy holds only in-frame clones and misses some; the assay was immunoSEQ multiplex PCR. The V and J calls and the clone size are those of that table, but D and trimming were determined from the DNA. The sample yields some 350,000 clones, over 75% seen once. The cohort comprised adults aged roughly 18 to 100 years residing in under 25 US areas. The germline gives CDR1 SQVTM, CDR2 ANQGSEA. The junction had 8 bases not matched to a gene; V was cut back by 3 bases and J by 1 base. This CDR3 comprises 16 residues.

The sequenced material came from PBMCs or T cells enriched from blood (not recorded which). This chain uses TRBV29-1 with TRBJ1-1, with 10 bases aligning to TRBD1. This clonotype originated in a young woman who had recovered from COVID-19. The CDR3 sequence: CSVEAFGQGGNTEAFF. The CDR3 nucleotides are TGCAGCGTTGAGGCCTTCGGACAGGGGGGGAACACTGAAGCTTTCTTT.